The entry below describes one TCR beta chain. The junction shows a germline mismatch at one end, possibly a read error. The protocol was immunoSEQ multiplex PCR, while the TCRdb copy is restricted to in-frame clones and leaves out a portion. The table has about 200,000 clones, approximately 72% seen once. The sample belongs to a study of cytotoxic CD8 clonotypes in ibrutinib-treated CLL. The germline gives CDR1 SSHAT, CDR2 FNYEAQ (reference sequence). The CDR3 is 16 residues long. The chain has TRBV7-7 and TRBJ2-5, with 13 bases fitting TRBD2. This sequence originates from a human donor with chronic lymphocytic leukemia. Sequences were derived from PBMCs, sampled after 24 months of ibrutinib treatment. The CDR3 region is CASSSGLAGSLETQYF. The CDR3 nucleotides read TGTGCTAGCAGCTCGGGACTAGCGGGGTCTTTAGAGACCCAGTACTTC. Looking up the rest from reference TRBV7-7 and TRBJ2-5 gives the full variable domain: GAGVSQSPRYKVTKRGQDVTLRCDPISSHATLYWYQQALGQGPEFLTYFNYEAQPDKSGLPSDRFSAERPEGSISTLTIQRTEQRDSAMYRCASSSGLAGSLETQYFGPGTRLLVL.